The 20 T cell receptor beta chains in this list originate from one sample, sequenced in a study of cytomegalovirus exposure and HLA in healthy donors. 13 Jbeta primers and 60 Vbeta primers were used for the PCR. Some clones are missing from TCRdb's copy, which holds only in-frame ones; the method was immunoSEQ multiplex PCR. The sample consists of about 180,000 clones, approximately 81% of them appearing once. Material: PBMCs. These receptor sequences come from a female donor in good health and CMV-seronegative.

This chain connects TRBV16 to TRBJ2-7; 8 nucleotides match TRBD1. J gave up 5 bases and V 5 bases, and 5 bases lay outside the gene matches. CDR1 is KGHSY and CDR2 is FQNENV in the germline V gene. This CDR3 is built from 13 residues. CDR3 bases: TGTGCCAGCAGCGGGGGACAGGCTAACGAGCAGTACTTC. This sequence encodes CASSGGQANEQYF.

The genes are TRBV2 and TRBJ1-1, with 9 bases lining up with TRBD1. After removal of 0 bases from V and 4 bases from J, the junction contained 9 bases not matched to a gene. CDR3 length: 17 residues. Germline V gene data show CDR1 as SNHLY and CDR2 as FYNNEI. This CDR3 is CASSEAKDRGVFTEAFF. The CDR3 region has the DNA TGTGCCAGCAGTGAAGCGAAGGACAGGGGCGTCTTCACTGAAGCTTTCTTT.

The chain joins TRBV7-2 to TRBJ1-4; 10 bases map to TRBD1. CDR1 is SGHTA and CDR2 is FQGNSA in the germline V gene. J gave up 10 bases and V 1 base, and 9 bases lay outside the gene matches. CDR3 length: 16 residues. The CDR3 sequence: CASSLEGTGTGAKLFF. The CDR3 nucleotides are TGTGCCAGCAGCTTAGAGGGGACCGGGACAGGGGCAAAACTGTTTTTT.

The chain couples TRBV27 to TRBJ1-1, with D possibly being TRBD1 (6 bases). The germline gives CDR1 MNHEY, CDR2 SMNVEV (reference sequence). The CDR3 extends over 13 amino acids. Trimming took 3 bases from V and 4 from J, leaving 9 bases between them. The CDR3 bases are TGTGCCAGCAGTTTTTCAGGGGCCACTGAAGCTTTCTTT. Its translation: CASSFSGATEAFF.

The CDR3 DNA sequence: TGTGCCAGCAGTCCCGCCGGCGGGTTCTTAGCTTTCTTT. Translated, it gives CASSPAGGFLAFF. V is TRBV6-5 and J is TRBJ1-1, with unresolved D. V was clipped by 5 bases and J by 10 bases, with 17 bases between them. CDR1 and CDR2 (germline): MNHEY, SVGAGI. CDR3 length equals 13 residues.

The chain joins TRBV7-3 to TRBJ2-2; possible D gene TRBD1, 6 bases. The V gene lost 2 bases and the J gene lost 6 bases, with 7 bases spanning the gap. CDR1 SGHTA and CDR2 FQGTGA come from the germline V gene. This CDR3 contains 13 residues. The CDR3 bases are TGTGCCAGCAGCTTAGGGGGCTCCGGGGAGCTGTTTTTT. Its protein product is CASSLGGSGELFF.

This rearrangement joins TRBV28 to TRBJ2-2, with 8 bases identical to TRBD1. The CDR3 is 16 amino acids. CDR1 and CDR2 from the germline V gene are MDHEN and SYDVKM. J was trimmed by 4 bases and V by 6 bases; bases with no gene match: 10. The CDR3 sequence: CASSDHTGGRTGELFF. In DNA, the CDR3 is TGTGCCAGCAGCGACCACACAGGGGGACGCACCGGGGAGCTGTTTTTT.

Comment on this clone: Mismatch with germline at one junction end may stem from a read error. CDR3 protein: CASSQGTGGLQETQYF. The CDR3 DNA reads TGTGCCAGCAGTCAAGGGACGGGAGGGCTACAAGAGACCCAGTACTTC. The V call is TRBV4-2, the J call TRBJ2-5; 8 positions agree with TRBD2. Germline CDR1 LGHNA, CDR2 YNFKEQ. The CDR3 is 16 amino acids.

This chain joins TRBV7-2 and TRBJ2-1; TRBD2 agrees at 8 bases. Trimming at V came to 5 bases and at J to 6 bases, leaving 9 bases not matched to a gene. CDR1 is SGHTA and CDR2 is FQGNSA in the germline V gene. The CDR3 runs to 15 residues. CDR3 loop: CASSPGGGRANEQFF. The CDR3 DNA reads as TGTGCCAGCAGCCCCGGGGGGGGGAGGGCCAATGAGCAGTTCTTC.

The chain joins TRBV28 to TRBJ2-1, with 12 bases that match TRBD2. V lost 5 bases to trimming and J lost 5 bases; unmatched junction nucleotides: 16. The CDR3 loop spans 19 amino acids. Germline values: CDR1 MDHEN, CDR2 SYDVKM. Here the CDR3 reads CASSPLRGASGRENNEQFF. CDR3 nucleotide sequence: TGTGCCAGCAGTCCCTTGAGAGGGGCTAGCGGGAGGGAAAACAATGAGCAGTTCTTC. Full variable domain (remainder filled in from reference TRBV28 and TRBJ2-1): DVKVTQSSRYLVKRTGEKVFLECVQDMDHENMFWYRQDPGLGLRLIYFSYDVKMKEKGDIPEGYSVSREKKERFSLILESASTNQTSMYLCASSPLRGASGRENNEQFFGPGTRLTVL.

This clone was recorded only once. V usage is TRBV6-5 and J usage is TRBJ2-2; TRBD2 is a possible D gene (6 bases). V was trimmed by 6 bases and J by 9 bases, leaving 20 bases between them. The CDR3 totals 15 residues. From germline, CDR1 is MNHEY and CDR2 SVGAGI. The DNA for the CDR3 is TGTGCCAGCAGGGAAACAGGCGGGGCGTTCCGGGAGCTGTTTTTT. The encoded protein is CASRETGGAFRELFF.

This clone showed up just a few times. CDR3 region: CASSWDRGQGEAFF. Written as DNA, the CDR3 is TGCGCCAGCAGCTGGGACAGGGGGCAGGGTGAAGCTTTCTTT. This chain joins TRBV4-3 and TRBJ1-1; TRBD1 agrees at 12 bases. There are 14 residues in the CDR3. J was trimmed by 7 bases and V by 5 bases; bases with no gene match: 5. Germline values: CDR1 LGHNA, CDR2 YSLEER.

The chain recombines TRBV7-2 with TRBJ1-4, with D perhaps matching TRBD1 (5 bases). The CDR3 consists of 14 residues. CDR1 is SGHTA and CDR2 is FQGNSA in the germline V gene. V was pared by 4 bases and J by 4 bases, with 10 bases between. This chain's CDR3 is CASSSRDFNEKLFF. In nucleotides, the CDR3 is TGTGCCAGCAGCTCCCGGGACTTTAATGAAAAACTGTTTTTT.

The CDR3 here is CASSLAPAGLYGYTF. DNA of the CDR3: TGTGCCAGCAGCTTGGCACCGGCGGGGCTCTATGGCTACACCTTC. This chain joins TRBV5-6 and TRBJ1-2; the D gene is possibly TRBD1 (5 bases). The CDR3 covers 15 residues. Germline-derived CDR1 and CDR2 are SGHDT and YYEEEE. V lost 0 bases and J 4 bases, leaving 13 bases between the germline ends.

The chain recombines TRBV30 with TRBJ2-1; D may be TRBD2 (6 bases). This CDR3 has 14 amino acids. Germline V gene lookup returns CDR1 GTSNPN and CDR2 SVGIG (reference sequence). Trimming cost V 3 bases and J 8 bases, with 17 bases left between them. CDR3 protein: CAWRPTGVYYEQFF. CDR3 nucleotide sequence: TGTGCCTGGAGACCGACGGGAGTGTATTATGAGCAGTTCTTC. The entire variable domain, with the rest obtained from reference TRBV30 and TRBJ2-1, is as follows: SQTIHQWPATLVQPVGSPLSLECTVEGTSNPNLYWYRQAAGRGLQLLFYSVGIGQISSEVPQNLSASRPQDRQFILSSKKLLLSDSGFYLCAWRPTGVYYEQFFGPGTRLTVL.

The rearrangement links TRBV13 to TRBJ2-7, with TRBD2 matching 9 bases. The V segment lost 0 bases and the J segment 2 bases; nucleotides outside the gene matches: 8. This CDR3 spans 17 amino acids. The germline gives CDR1 PRHDT, CDR2 FYEKMQ (reference sequence). This chain's CDR3 is CASSLGSSGGQTYEQYF. The CDR3 DNA reads as TGTGCCAGCAGCTTAGGGAGTAGCGGGGGCCAAACCTACGAGCAGTACTTC.

The genes are TRBV19 and TRBJ1-3; no clear D. Germline V lookup: CDR1 LNHDA, CDR2 SQIVND (reference sequence). This CDR3 has 13 residues. Trimming stripped 7 bases from V and 0 bases from J, with 7 bases between. In nucleotides, the CDR3 is TGTGCCAGTAAAACAGACTCTGGAAACACCATATATTTT. Protein product: CASKTDSGNTIYF.

The chain links TRBV18 to TRBJ2-6, with D tentatively TRBD1 (6 bases). The CDR3 length is 18 residues. Trimming shortened V by 4 bases and J by 1 base, and 17 bases separated the two germline ends. CDR1 and CDR2 (germline): KGHSH, LQKENI. CDR3 bases: TGTGCCAGCTCACGGTTCGACAGGAAGAATTCTGGGGCCAACGTCCTGACTTTC. This codes for CASSRFDRKNSGANVLTF.

The rearrangement uses TRBV6-4 and TRBJ2-3, with 8 bases aligning to TRBD2. The V segment lost 4 bases and the J segment 2 bases; nucleotides outside the gene matches: 5. Germline V gene lookup returns CDR1 MRHNA and CDR2 SNTAGT. The CDR3 has 15 residues. The CDR3 DNA is TGTGCCAGCAGTGGGACCGGGGGGGCCACAGATACGCAGTATTTT. It translates to CASSGTGGATDTQYF.

The chain couples TRBV11-3 to TRBJ2-3, with D possibly being TRBD1 (5 bases). V dropped 1 base and J dropped 0 bases, with 8 bases sitting between them. The CDR3 is 15 residues long. The germline CDR1 and CDR2 sequences are SGHNT and YENEEA. CDR3 nucleotides: TGTGCCAGCAGCTTAGCTACAGGCAGCACAGATACGCAGTATTTT. Its translation: CASSLATGSTDTQYF.